This T cell receptor beta chain stems from a study of T cells after yellow fever vaccination. Notes on the study in general: CD4 and CD8 compartments shared a small share of clonotypes, likely from convergent recombination.

From the 5' RACE reads, TCRdb called clonotypes with MiXCR, one entry per CDR3 protein. Counted here are a few hundred thousand distinct CDR3 sequences, around 4.5% occurring once; the ten biggest clones make up roughly a fifth. Germline CDR1 SGHVS, CDR2 FNYEAQ. V lost 5 bases and J 5 bases, leaving 13 bases between the germline ends. CDR3 size: 14 residues. This clonotype was recorded many times. Its specificity is not known. The sequence was obtained from a man aged 18 to 30 who received the YFV17D yellow fever vaccine. The specimen was PBMCs, collected 15 days after the yellow fever booster vaccination. The chain couples TRBV7-6 to TRBJ2-1; maybe TRBD1 (5 bases). CDR3: CASSPLGPDNEQFF. CDR3 bases: TGTGCCAGCAGCCCCTTGGGGCCCGACAATGAGCAGTTCTTC.